One T cell receptor (beta chain) is described in this entry. A junction end diverges from the germline sequence, so it may reflect a read error. Total RNA and DNA came together from around 20-30 mg of bulk tissue without cell sorting. Patients were chronically HBV-infected and treatment-naive. CDR3 size: 17 residues. The germline CDR1 and CDR2 sequences are SGHNT and YENEEA. The data were taken from a study of tumor-infiltrating lymphocytes in primary liver carcinoma. The overall study: Roughly 3.65 to 8 million productive TCRbeta reads were obtained per sample, with similar numbers across tissue types.

With roughly 540 ng total RNA as template and a constant-region primer, TCR beta cDNA was made. Nested multiplex PCR, run for three rounds with slightly modified ARM-PCR, yielded TCR beta libraries. The first two PCR rounds, around 10 cycles each, used TRBV1-TRBV30 forward primers and a C-beta reverse primer. MiXCR, run by TCRdb on the multiplex PCR reads, gives a single entry per CDR3 protein. The top ten clones hold about 30% of a sample with about 30,000 distinct CDR3 sequences, 70% to 80% of them seen once. This TCR came from a woman aged 25 to 39 with primary liver carcinoma and hepatitis B virus infection. The chain is built from TRBV11-3 and TRBJ2-2, with TRBD2 matching over 9 bases. Sequenced: liver tumor tissue from sampling region 3. Subset in this sample: tumor region T3, left-lateral pole. CDR3: CASSLDRLAGNTGVLFF. The CDR3 bases are TGTGCCAGCAGCTTAGACAGGCTAGCGGGAAACACCGGGGTGCTGTTTTTT.